The 26 T cell receptor beta chains below come from one sample, sequenced in a study of spatial heterogeneity in lung cancer. Their specific antigens are unknown. Regarding time point: sample taken at primary tumor resection. A single record per CDR3 protein comes from TCRdb applying MiXCR to the 5' RACE reads. The sample shows 2,700 or so distinct CDR3 sequences, over 15% of them seen only once. Overall study findings and caveats: Intratumoral expanded alpha and beta TCR counts were found to track tumor mutation counts.

Here the sequenced sample was lung tumor tissue, taken at surgery. These receptors were obtained from a female donor with early-stage non-small cell lung cancer.

This clonotype has a count of ten or more. V gene TRBV20-1 combines with J gene TRBJ2-1, with D possibly TRBD1 on 6 matching bases. CDR1 is DFQATT, CDR2 SNEGSKA, per germline (reference sequence). The CDR3 has 15 amino acids. Trimming took off 5 bases at V and 0 bases at J, with 14 bases between the two ends. The CDR3 DNA reads as TGCAGTGCTCCCAAGACAGGCGCCTCCTACAATGAGCAGTTCTTC. Translating it yields CSAPKTGASYNEQFF.

This clonotype was counted at least ten times. The chain couples TRBV28 to TRBJ1-1; D not certain. The CDR3 extends over 17 amino acids. Germline V gene lookup returns CDR1 MDHEN and CDR2 SYDVKM. The V and J ends lost 4 bases and 1 base respectively, with 19 bases between them. CDR3: CASSSVPTLGRNTEAFF. CDR3 sequence (DNA): TGTGCCAGCAGTTCTGTCCCAACACTTGGGAGGAACACTGAAGCTTTCTTT.

CDR3 region: CASSIGRGYEQYF. The CDR3 DNA reads as TGTGCCAGTAGTATCGGCAGGGGGTACGAGCAGTACTTC. The V and J genes are TRBV19 and TRBJ2-7; 7 bases map to TRBD1. Germline CDR1 LNHDA, CDR2 SQIVND (reference sequence). CDR3 length equals 13 residues. V lost 3 bases and J lost 4; bases outside the gene matches: 3.

This clonotype appeared once. This rearrangement joins TRBV7-2 to TRBJ1-2; D gene ambiguous. Trimming removed 3 bases at V and 8 bases at J, with 13 bases between. CDR3 length: 13 residues. Germline CDR1 SGHTA, CDR2 FQGNSA. CDR3 sequence (DNA): TGTGCCAGCAGCTTTTTACCCGAGCGGGGCTACACCTTC. Encoded protein: CASSFLPERGYTF.

By proportion, this clonotype is medium-sized. The rearrangement links TRBV7-9 to TRBJ2-6; D is perhaps TRBD1 or TRBD2 (5 bases each). Per the germline V gene, CDR1 is SEHNR and CDR2 is FQNEAQ (reference sequence). This CDR3 has 17 amino acids. V lost 5 bases and J 0 bases, leaving 14 bases between the germline ends. The CDR3: CASSPGQANSGANVLTF. The CDR3 coding sequence is TGTGCCAGCAGCCCGGGGCAGGCAAACTCTGGGGCCAACGTCCTGACTTTC.

This clonotype was seen repeatedly, ten times or more. The chain is built from TRBV6-1 and TRBJ2-1; TRBD2 agrees at 12 bases. Germline V gives CDR1 MNHNS, CDR2 SASEGT. CDR3 length: 14 residues. Trimming removed 9 bases from V and 7 bases from J; junction bases left unmatched: 7. The CDR3 loop reads CARTGLAGRNEQFF. The CDR3 DNA is TGTGCCAGAACCGGACTAGCGGGGCGGAATGAGCAGTTCTTC.

This clonotype qualifies as medium-sized. V and J are TRBV29-1 and TRBJ2-5, with TRBD1 matching over 8 bases. The V gene's germline CDR1 is SQVTM and CDR2 ANQGSEA. After removal of 0 bases from V and 2 bases from J, the junction contained 5 bases not matched to a gene. This CDR3 has 15 amino acids. The CDR3, as DNA: TGCAGCGTTGAAGACGGGACAGGACGTCAAGAGACCCAGTACTTC. It yields the protein CSVEDGTGRQETQYF. Combining the CDR3 with reference TRBV29-1 and TRBJ2-5 gives the whole variable domain SAVISQKPSRDICQRGTSLTIQCQVDSQVTMMFWYRQQPGQSLTLIATANQGSEATYESGFVIDKFPISRPNLTFSTLTVSNMSPEDSSIYLCSVEDGTGRQETQYFGPGTRLLVL.

The J gene is TRBJ1-2, the V gene TRBV6-4; no definite D call. CDR3 length: 12 amino acids. CDR1 MRHNA and CDR2 SNTAGT come from the germline V gene. Deletions cut 2 bases from V and 5 bases from J, with 6 bases between. CDR3: CASSDGPYGYTF. The CDR3 nucleotides are TGTGCCAGCAGTGACGGACCATATGGCTACACCTTC.

This clonotype rates as large. The rearrangement uses TRBV6-6 and TRBJ1-3; D might be TRBD1 (5 bases). Trimming removed 6 bases from V and 0 bases from J, with 15 bases in between. Germline V CDR1 and CDR2: MNHNY, SVGAGI (reference sequence). CDR3 size: 16 residues. The CDR3, as DNA: TGTGCCAGCAGCATAACCGACGGGGCCTCTGGAAACACCATATATTTT. Its protein is CASSITDGASGNTIYF.

This clonotype was seen ten or more times. V and J are TRBV10-2 and TRBJ2-2; tentatively, D is TRBD1 (6 bases). CDR3 length: 18 residues. V lost 2 bases, J lost 0 bases, and 16 bases lay in between. CDR1 and CDR2 from the germline V gene are WSHSY and SAAADI. The CDR3 sequence: CASSERRQDHTNTGELFF. The CDR3 coding sequence is TGCGCCAGCAGTGAGCGGAGACAGGACCATACGAACACCGGGGAGCTGTTTTTT.

Within the sample, this clonotype is medium-sized. The chain recombines TRBV10-3 with TRBJ1-1, with a weak D call TRBD1 (6 bases). The germline V and J ends were trimmed by 6 bases and 0 bases, with 8 bases remaining between them. CDR1 ENHRY and CDR2 SYGVKD come from the germline V gene. The CDR3 runs to 13 residues. The CDR3, as DNA: TGTGCCATCAGCCAGGGGTTGAACACTGAAGCTTTCTTT. This sequence encodes CAISQGLNTEAFF.

The chain recombines TRBV7-6 with TRBJ2-5; 12 positions match TRBD1. The junction had 9 bases not matched to a gene; V was cut back by 1 base and J by 6 bases. CDR1 and CDR2 from the germline V gene are SGHVS and FNYEAQ. This CDR3 is built from 17 residues. CDR3 amino acids: CASSLGGTGGVGQTQYF. The CDR3 coding sequence is TGTGCCAGCAGCTTAGGGGGGACAGGGGGCGTTGGTCAGACCCAGTACTTC. Full variable domain (rest looked up from reference TRBV7-6 and TRBJ2-5): GAGVSQSPRYKVTKRGQDVALRCDPISGHVSLYWYRQALGQGPEFLTYFNYEAQQDKSGLPNDRFSAERPEGSISTLTIQRTEQRDSAMYRCASSLGGTGGVGQTQYFGPGTRLLVL.

Sample share makes this clonotype medium-sized. The chain uses TRBV5-1 and TRBJ2-1; TRBD1 is a possible D gene (5 bases). Looked up from germline, CDR1 is SGHRS and CDR2 is YFSETQ. The CDR3 contains 12 residues. The V end lost 5 bases, the J end lost 9 bases, and 12 bases lay between the germline ends. CDR3 nucleotide sequence: TGCGCCAGCAGGGGGCCAGAGAGTGAGCAGTTCTTC. Translated: CASRGPESEQFF. Supplemented by reference TRBV5-1 and TRBJ2-1, the full variable domain reads KAGVTQTPRYLIKTRGQQVTLSCSPISGHRSVSWYQQTPGQGLQFLFEYFSETQRNKGNFPGRFSGRQFSNSRSEMNVSTLELGDSALYLCASRGPESEQFFGPGTRLTVL.

By sample fraction, this clonotype is medium-sized. The CDR3: CASSRRQAETQYF. CDR3 bases: TGTGCCAGCAGCCGACGACAGGCAGAGACCCAGTACTTC. The chain joins TRBV7-9 to TRBJ2-5; D is possibly TRBD1 (6 bases). Between the trimmed V and J ends, which lost 5 bases and 4 bases, there was a span of 11 bases. This CDR3 spans 13 amino acids. CDR1 and CDR2 from the germline V gene are SEHNR and FQNEAQ (reference sequence).

This clonotype was counted many times. J is TRBJ2-5 and V is TRBV5-5; perhaps TRBD1 as D (6 bases). CDR1 and CDR2 (germline): SGHKS, YYEKEE (reference sequence). The CDR3 has 14 amino acids. Trimming took 4 bases from V and 1 from J, leaving 11 bases between them. CDR3 coding DNA: TGTGCCAGCAGCCCAGGGGCCGTCCAAGAGACCCAGTACTTC. Translating it yields CASSPGAVQETQYF.

By sample share, this clonotype is medium-sized. This sequence joins TRBV6-5 and TRBJ1-5, with D possibly TRBD1 on 6 matching bases. CDR1 is MNHEY and CDR2 is SVGAGI in the germline V gene. This CDR3 is 16 amino acids long. Trimming shortened V by 9 bases and J by 7 bases, and 25 bases separated the two germline ends. CDR3 nucleotides: TGTGCCAGTAGCGTATGGGGGCCCGGCCCCAGCCAGCCCCAGCATTTT. Protein sequence: CASSVWGPGPSQPQHF.

This clonotype was found many times. The V call is TRBV7-3, the J call TRBJ2-7; 9 positions match TRBD2. Trimming took 5 bases from V and 2 from J; bases not matched to a gene: 10. Germline V lookup: CDR1 SGHTA, CDR2 FQGTGA. The CDR3 is made up of 16 amino acids. The CDR3 nucleotides are TGTGCCAGCAGCCCTCTGGGCGGGGGGGCCCCCTACGAGCAGTACTTC. Its translation: CASSPLGGGAPYEQYF.

This clonotype was picked up a small number of times. The V gene is TRBV2, the J gene TRBJ1-6; D is possibly TRBD1 (5 bases). The V end was cut by 1 base, the J end by 9 bases, with 13 bases between. CDR1 SNHLY and CDR2 FYNNEI come from the germline V gene. The length of the CDR3 is 15 residues. In DNA form, the CDR3 reads TGTGCCAGCAGTGAAGGGCGGGTTGGGGCTTCACCCCTCCACTTT. This translates into CASSEGRVGASPLHF.

This clonotype is labeled medium-sized (0.01 to 0.1%). The chain uses TRBV28 and TRBJ1-6; 7 nucleotides align to TRBD1. Germline CDR1 and CDR2: MDHEN and SYDVKM. V lost 6 bases, J lost 0 bases, and 17 bases stayed unmatched. The CDR3 has 20 residues. CDR3 nucleotide sequence: TGTGCCAGCAGCTCCCTGGGGACAGCGGGATCAAGCTCCTATAATTCACCCCTCCACTTT. Protein product: CASSSLGTAGSSSYNSPLHF.

Within the sample, this clonotype is large. The genes are TRBV7-9 and TRBJ2-3, with 8 nucleotides matching TRBD2. Germline V gives CDR1 SEHNR, CDR2 FQNEAQ (reference sequence). The CDR3 is 14 amino acids. V lost 1 base to trimming and J lost 9 bases; unmatched junction nucleotides: 6. The CDR3, as DNA: TGTGCCAGCAGCTTAGAGCCGGCTAGCGGGACGCAGTATTTT. Protein: CASSLEPASGTQYF.

This clonotype ranks as large (0.1 to 1%). The rearrangement joins TRBV6-5 to TRBJ2-2; 7 bases match TRBD1. The germline gives CDR1 MNHEY, CDR2 SVGAGI. With 2 bases clipped from V and 5 bases from J, the junction kept 5 bases outside the gene matches. The CDR3 runs to 15 residues. DNA of the CDR3: TGTGCCAGCAGTTACCAAACAGGGGAAACCGGGGAGCTGTTTTTT. It specifies CASSYQTGETGELFF.

This clonotype is classed as medium-sized. CDR3 in amino acids: CASGDLSNNEQFF. CDR3 in DNA: TGTGCTAGTGGTGACCTCAGCAACAATGAGCAGTTCTTC. The chain has TRBV12-5 and TRBJ2-1; no clear D gene. Trimming took off 5 bases at V and 5 bases at J, with 10 bases between the two ends. CDR1 is LGHNT, CDR2 FRNRAP, per germline. This CDR3 is built from 13 residues.

In this sample, this clonotype turned up many times. The chain employs TRBV5-5 and TRBJ2-7; 9 nucleotides align to TRBD1. V lost 0 bases to trimming and J lost 6 bases; unmatched junction nucleotides: 7. There are 15 residues in the CDR3. The germline V gene has CDR1 SGHKS and CDR2 YYEKEE (reference sequence). CDR3 in DNA: TGTGCCAGCAGCTTGGTTGGGACAGGGAATTCCGAGCAGTACTTC. Protein sequence: CASSLVGTGNSEQYF.

This clonotype was recorded many times. The gene calls are TRBV5-5 and TRBJ2-5; perhaps TRBD1 as D (5 bases). Per the germline V gene, CDR1 is SGHKS and CDR2 is YYEKEE (reference sequence). The V end was cut by 5 bases, the J end by 2 bases, with 16 bases between. The CDR3 loop spans 15 amino acids. CDR3 coding DNA: TGTGCCAGCAGAGGGCAGGGTTATTCTCAAGAGACCCAGTACTTC. Its protein product is CASRGQGYSQETQYF.

By share, this clonotype counts as medium-sized (0.01 to 0.1%). The rearrangement joins TRBV4-1 to TRBJ2-5; D ambiguous. This CDR3 spans 14 amino acids. CDR1 MGHRA and CDR2 YSYEKL come from the germline V gene. V lost 4 bases to trimming and J lost 6 bases, with 15 bases between them. The CDR3: CASSPGPLRKTQYF. CDR3 nucleotides: TGCGCCAGCAGCCCCGGACCGCTAAGGAAGACCCAGTACTTC.

This clonotype is categorized as medium-sized. The chain joins TRBV6-2 or TRBV6-3 to TRBJ2-5; D is possibly TRBD1 (5 bases). The CDR3 extends over 17 amino acids. Trimming pared 6 bases from V and 0 bases from J, leaving 20 bases between. From germline, CDR1 is MNHEY and CDR2 SVGEGT. The CDR3 region has the DNA TGTGCCAGCAGCCTCCGAAGTCAGGGTTGGTACCAAGAGACCCAGTACTTC. Residues: CASSLRSQGWYQETQYF.